Listed here are 24 T cell receptor beta chains from one sample, sequenced in a study of blood T cell repertoires in COVID-19. Here immunoSEQ multiplex PCR was the method, and the copy in TCRdb shows in-frame clones only, minus some. The sample includes 35,000 to 50,000 clones, roughly three quarters of them seen just once. Sequenced sample: peripheral blood. The origin of the receptors is a man older than 75 with acute or convalescent COVID-19.

V is TRBV7-2 and J is TRBJ2-1; a possible D gene is TRBD2 (7 bases). This CDR3 region has 14 residues. V was shortened by 5 bases and J by 6 bases, with 14 bases between the two germline ends. Germline assignment: CDR1 SGHTA and CDR2 FQGNSA. CDR3 region: CASSPQRGGNEQFF. In DNA, the CDR3 is TGTGCCAGCAGCCCCCAAAGGGGGGGCAATGAGCAGTTCTTC.

The V and J genes are TRBV7-6 and TRBJ2-1; D may be TRBD1 (5 bases). The V end lost 5 bases, the J end lost 5 bases, and 19 bases lay between the germline ends. The CDR3 is 16 residues long. CDR1 and CDR2 (germline): SGHVS, FNYEAQ. CDR3 DNA sequence: TGTGCCAGCAGCCCCACGGTGGGTTTAGGGGACAATGAGCAGTTCTTC. The encoded protein is CASSPTVGLGDNEQFF.

This chain joins TRBV19 and TRBJ1-1; 10 bases match TRBD1. Looked up from germline, CDR1 is LNHDA and CDR2 is SQIVND (reference sequence). The CDR3 is made up of 15 amino acids. Trimming took 5 bases from V and 4 from J; bases not matched to a gene: 7. The CDR3 DNA reads TGTGCCAGTAGTCTTGGACAGGGGGGCTTCACTGAAGCTTTCTTT. As protein: CASSLGQGGFTEAFF. Supplemented by reference TRBV19 and TRBJ1-1, the full variable domain reads DGGITQSPKYLFRKEGQNVTLSCEQNLNHDAMYWYRQDPGQGLRLIYYSQIVNDFQKGDIAEGYSVSREKKESFPLTVTSAQKNPTAFYLCASSLGQGGFTEAFFGQGTRLTVV.

This clone has more than one count but fewer than ten. The CDR3 is CASSLSGGGEKLFF. CDR3 nucleotides: TGTGCCAGCAGTTTATCAGGGGGCGGTGAAAAACTGTTTTTT. The chain employs TRBV28 and TRBJ1-4; 8 bases agree with TRBD1. The CDR3 consists of 14 residues. V trimming: 1 base; J trimming: 7 bases; junction bases outside the gene matches: 2. Germline V gene sequence: CDR1 MDHEN, CDR2 SYDVKM.

The gene calls are TRBV29-1 and TRBJ2-3, with 9 bases aligning to TRBD2. Germline V gene lookup returns CDR1 SQVTM and CDR2 ANQGSEA. The CDR3 has 15 amino acids. V was clipped by 7 bases and J by 4 bases; unmatched bases: 12. The CDR3 bases are TGCAGCGGGGGTAGCGGGGGCCAACAAGCAGATACGCAGTATTTT. Its translation is CSGGSGGQQADTQYF.

About this clone itself: The sample has other DNA sequences that encode this CDR3 too. The V gene is TRBV19, the J gene TRBJ2-2; D is unclear. Germline values: CDR1 LNHDA, CDR2 SQIVND (reference sequence). The CDR3 has 14 amino acids. V shed 3 bases and J shed 1 base, with 6 bases lying between them. The CDR3 coding sequence is TGTGCCAGTAGTATTGGCGGGAACACCGGGGAGCTGTTTTTT. It yields the protein CASSIGGNTGELFF.

This chain connects TRBV6-6 to TRBJ1-2; a possible D gene is TRBD1 (6 bases). The germline V and J ends were trimmed by 4 bases and 6 bases, with 15 bases remaining between them. Germline V gives CDR1 MNHNY, CDR2 SVGAGI (reference sequence). This CDR3 spans 14 amino acids. The CDR3 DNA follows: TGTGCCAGCAGTTTCCCCGGGACACCTCATGGCTACACCTTC. Its translation is CASSFPGTPHGYTF.

V is TRBV28 and J is TRBJ1-4; TRBD1 agrees at 9 bases. Looked up from germline, CDR1 is MDHEN and CDR2 is SYDVKM. V lost 5 bases, J lost 6 bases, and 4 bases stayed unmatched. The CDR3 runs to 14 residues. CDR3 sequence: CASSQGTGYEKLFF. CDR3 DNA: TGTGCCAGCAGTCAAGGGACAGGGTATGAAAAACTGTTTTTT.

This clone has more than one count but fewer than ten. This CDR3 is also generated by other DNA sequences in the sample. The chain combines TRBV10-3 with TRBJ1-5; no firm D call. The germline V gene has CDR1 ENHRY and CDR2 SYGVKD. This CDR3 spans 14 amino acids. V dropped 3 bases and J dropped 0 bases, with 6 bases sitting between them. The CDR3 region is CAISDSGSNQPQHF. The CDR3, as DNA: TGTGCCATCAGTGACAGCGGTAGCAATCAGCCCCAGCATTTT.

J is TRBJ2-7 and V is TRBV5-8; 7 bases are shared with TRBD1. Germline V gene data show CDR1 as SGHTS and CDR2 as YDEGEE. V lost 5 bases and J lost 3; bases outside the gene matches: 14. The CDR3 is 16 amino acids. The CDR3, as DNA: TGTGCCAGCAGGAGACAGGGCCGTGACTACCACTACGAGCAGTACTTC. Translation gives CASRRQGRDYHYEQYF.

This sequence joins TRBV2 and TRBJ2-1; TRBD2 aligns across 7 bases. CDR1 SNHLY and CDR2 FYNNEI come from the germline V gene. The CDR3 runs to 12 residues. V gave up 6 bases and J gave up 8 bases; unmatched junction bases: 4. The CDR3 region has the DNA TGTGCCAGCAGCGGAACTAGCGATGAGCAGTTCTTC. This translates into CASSGTSDEQFF.

The gene calls are TRBV6-1 and TRBJ1-5; no clear D gene. V was clipped by 1 base and J by 3 bases, with 4 bases between them. The CDR3 consists of 13 residues. Germline V CDR1 and CDR2: MNHNS, SASEGT. The CDR3 DNA is TGTGCCAGCAGTGAAGTCATCAATCAGCCCCAGCATTTT. Protein product: CASSEVINQPQHF.

The chain employs TRBV5-1 and TRBJ2-3; D unresolved. The V gene lost 0 bases and the J gene lost 5 bases, with 7 bases spanning the gap. The CDR3 extends over 13 amino acids. Germline CDR1 and CDR2: SGHRS and YFSETQ. The CDR3 DNA reads as TGCGCCAGCAGCTTGGAAGCTCAAGATACGCAGTATTTT. Translated, it gives CASSLEAQDTQYF.

The rearrangement uses TRBV7-2 and TRBJ1-1; D unresolved. Germline loops: CDR1 SGHTA, CDR2 FQGNSA. The length of the CDR3 is 14 residues. V lost 2 bases and J 4 bases, leaving 11 bases between the germline ends. The CDR3 is CASSLRYEGTEAFF. In DNA form, the CDR3 reads TGTGCCAGCAGCTTAAGATATGAGGGCACTGAAGCTTTCTTT.

V usage is TRBV19 and J usage is TRBJ1-2; D ambiguous. Trimming removed 5 bases at V and 7 bases at J, with 17 bases between. Germline CDR1 reads LNHDA; CDR2 reads SQIVND (reference sequence). This CDR3 has 14 amino acids. The CDR3 nucleotides read TGTGCCAGTAGTTCGGGCGGGCCACCCGGTGGCTACACCTTC. The encoded protein is CASSSGGPPGGYTF.

V usage is TRBV28 and J usage is TRBJ1-1; D remains ambiguous. V shed 7 bases and J shed 1 base, with 10 bases lying between them. Germline values: CDR1 MDHEN, CDR2 SYDVKM. This CDR3 region has 13 residues. CDR3 nucleotide sequence: TGTGCCAGCATCACGGACTCGAACACTGAAGCTTTCTTT. Translated: CASITDSNTEAFF.

The chain links TRBV11-2 to TRBJ2-2, with TRBD2 matching 10 bases. The germline CDR1 and CDR2 sequences are SGHAT and FQNNGV. The J segment lost 5 bases and the V segment lost 1 base, leaving 4 bases of the junction unmatched. The CDR3 is made up of 16 amino acids. As DNA, the CDR3 is TGTGCCAGCAGCTTAGCCAGCGGGGGGGCAACCGGGGAGCTGTTTTTT. Encoded protein: CASSLASGGATGELFF.

This clone was counted only a few times. The chain combines TRBV5-5 with TRBJ2-7; D is undetermined. CDR1 SGHKS and CDR2 YYEKEE come from the germline V gene (reference sequence). The CDR3 sequence is 12 residues long. V lost 0 bases and J lost 3, with 4 bases in between. The CDR3 nucleotides read TGTGCCAGCAGCTTGGGTCTCTACGAGCAGTACTTC. Encoded protein: CASSLGLYEQYF. Full variable domain (outside the CDR3, taken from reference TRBV5-5 and TRBJ2-7): DAGVTQSPTHLIKTRGQQVTLRCSPISGHKSVSWYQQVLGQGPQFIFQYYEKEERGRGNFPDRFSARQFPNYSSELNVNALLLGDSALYLCASSLGLYEQYFGPGTRLTVT.

J is TRBJ2-7 and V is TRBV30, with 8 bases that match TRBD1. The germline V gene encodes CDR1 GTSNPN and CDR2 SVGIG (reference sequence). This CDR3 comprises 11 residues. V lost 5 bases to trimming and J lost 5 bases; unmatched junction nucleotides: 2. The CDR3 nucleotides read TGTGCCTGGGACAGGGGCAACGAGCAGTACTTC. Translation gives CAWDRGNEQYF.

This chain connects TRBV5-4 to TRBJ2-7; D might be TRBD1 (7 bases). Germline V CDR1 and CDR2: SGHNT, YYREEE (reference sequence). The V end lost 4 bases, the J end lost 4 bases, and 12 bases lay between the germline ends. The CDR3 sequence is 13 residues long. The CDR3 loop reads CASSLTGTYEQYF. As DNA, the CDR3 is TGTGCCAGCAGCCTGACAGGGACTTACGAGCAGTACTTC.

This chain connects TRBV20-1 to TRBJ2-3, with D unclear. The germline CDR1 and CDR2 sequences are DFQATT and SNEGSKA (reference sequence). The CDR3 consists of 11 residues. Trimming left V 7 bases short and J 3 bases short, with 8 bases between. The DNA of the CDR3 is TGCAGTGTCTCTGTAACAGATACGCAGTATTTT. It translates to CSVSVTDTQYF.

This clone occurred a few times. The chain uses TRBV5-5 and TRBJ1-4; tentative D call: TRBD1 (6 bases). The V end lost 4 bases, the J end lost 5 bases, and 24 bases lay between the germline ends. The CDR3 loop spans 18 amino acids. Germline lookup yields CDR1 SGHKS and CDR2 YYEKEE (reference sequence). The CDR3 DNA reads as TGTGCCAGCAGCCCAATGATTTCCAACAGGGTAAAAAATGAAAAACTGTTTTTT. Translated: CASSPMISNRVKNEKLFF. The full variable domain, its missing parts supplied by reference TRBV5-5 and TRBJ1-4, is DAGVTQSPTHLIKTRGQQVTLRCSPISGHKSVSWYQQVLGQGPQFIFQYYEKEERGRGNFPDRFSARQFPNYSSELNVNALLLGDSALYLCASSPMISNRVKNEKLFFGSGTQLSVL.

The genes are TRBV6-5 and TRBJ2-5; 12 bases are a match to TRBD2. The germline gives CDR1 MNHEY, CDR2 SVGAGI. The junction had 9 bases not matched to a gene; V was cut back by 6 bases and J by 7 bases. The CDR3 has 15 amino acids. The CDR3 is CASRVTSGGLGTQYF. CDR3 nucleotide sequence: TGTGCCAGCAGGGTGACTAGCGGGGGTTTGGGGACCCAGTACTTC.

The chain has TRBV6-1 and TRBJ1-1; weak D call: TRBD1 (5 bases). Germline CDR1 MNHNS, CDR2 SASEGT. V lost 0 bases and J lost 7, with 15 bases in between. This CDR3 spans 15 amino acids. The CDR3 loop reads CASSEASGGRGEAFF. CDR3 in DNA: TGTGCCAGCAGTGAAGCGTCCGGGGGGAGGGGTGAAGCTTTCTTT.